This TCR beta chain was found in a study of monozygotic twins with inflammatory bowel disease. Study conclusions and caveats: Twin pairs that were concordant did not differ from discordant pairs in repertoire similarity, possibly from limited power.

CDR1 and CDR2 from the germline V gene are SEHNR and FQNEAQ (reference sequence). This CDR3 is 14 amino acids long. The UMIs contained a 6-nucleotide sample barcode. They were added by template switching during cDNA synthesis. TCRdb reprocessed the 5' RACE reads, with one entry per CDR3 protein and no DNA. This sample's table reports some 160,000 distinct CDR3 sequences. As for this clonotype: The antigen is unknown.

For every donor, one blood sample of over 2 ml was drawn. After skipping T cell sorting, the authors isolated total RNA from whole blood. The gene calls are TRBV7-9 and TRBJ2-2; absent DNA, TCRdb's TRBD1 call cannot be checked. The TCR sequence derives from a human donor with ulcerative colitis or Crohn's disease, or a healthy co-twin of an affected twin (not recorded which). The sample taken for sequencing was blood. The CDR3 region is CASSLQGENGELFF.